The 21 T cell receptor beta chains presented below share a single source sample, sequenced in a study of cytomegalovirus exposure and HLA in healthy donors. PCR used 60 Vbeta primers and 13 Jbeta primers. Some clones are missing from TCRdb's copy, which holds only in-frame ones; the method was immunoSEQ multiplex PCR. This sample carries 70,000 to 90,000 clones, around three quarters of them seen once, and the ten largest clones take 9.5% to 13%. The sequencing sample was made of PBMCs. These receptors originate from a male donor in good health and CMV-seropositive.

This clone appeared a few times. V is TRBV6-1 and J is TRBJ2-7; D unresolved. The V and J ends lost 9 bases and 1 base respectively, with 13 bases between them. This CDR3 has 13 residues. Looked up from germline, CDR1 is MNHNS and CDR2 is SASEGT. The CDR3 DNA follows: TGTGCCAGTTCCCAAGCATCGTCCTACGAGCAGTACTTC. Translated, it gives CASSQASSYEQYF.

This chain links TRBV11-2 with TRBJ1-6, with 9 bases that match TRBD1. The CDR3 length is 13 residues. The germline CDR1 and CDR2 sequences are SGHAT and FQNNGV. With 6 bases clipped from V and 7 bases from J, the junction kept 1 base outside the gene matches. CDR3 region: CASRGQGNSPLHF. CDR3 in DNA: TGTGCCAGCAGAGGACAGGGGAATTCACCCCTCCACTTT.

Turning to this clone: At one end, the junction sequence differs from germline, possibly due to a read error. The V gene is TRBV29-1, the J gene TRBJ2-7; D possibly corresponds to TRBD1 (5 bases). The CDR3 runs 13 residues. Germline V gives CDR1 SQVTM, CDR2 ANQGSEA. DNA of the CDR3: TGCAGCGTTGAATGGGGCAGTTCCTACGGGCAGTACTTC. Encoded protein: CSVEWGSSYGQYF.

The chain uses TRBV7-3 and TRBJ2-5, with TRBD2 matching over 7 bases. CDR3 size: 15 residues. Germline-derived CDR1 and CDR2 are SGHTA and FQGTGA. The junction had 9 bases not matched to a gene; V was cut back by 2 bases and J by 6 bases. CDR3 protein: CASSLFTGGGQTQYF. CDR3 coding DNA: TGTGCCAGCAGCTTATTCACGGGGGGAGGGCAGACCCAGTACTTC.

This sequence joins TRBV6-5 and TRBJ1-1; no firm D call. The CDR3 loop spans 15 amino acids. The V and J ends lost 0 bases and 3 bases respectively, with 11 bases between them. Per the germline V gene, CDR1 is MNHEY and CDR2 is SVGAGI. The CDR3 sequence is CASSYSGRSYTEAFF. The CDR3 DNA reads as TGTGCCAGCAGTTACTCTGGCAGGTCTTACACTGAAGCTTTCTTT.

The V gene is TRBV7-3, the J gene TRBJ2-2; perhaps TRBD1 as D (5 bases). This CDR3 region has 15 residues. V lost 6 bases and J lost 5, with 16 bases in between. Germline V gene data show CDR1 as SGHTA and CDR2 as FQGTGA. The DNA of the CDR3 is TGTGCCAGCAGGCTTGTGACAGATTCAACCGGGGAGCTGTTTTTT. As protein: CASRLVTDSTGELFF.

The rearrangement links TRBV2 to TRBJ2-2; TRBD1 matches at 7 bases. CDR1 SNHLY and CDR2 FYNNEI come from the germline V gene. CDR3 length: 14 residues. After removal of 5 bases from V and 0 bases from J, the junction contained 0 bases not matched to a gene. CDR3 amino acids: CASSTGANTGELFF. CDR3 sequence (DNA): TGTGCCAGCAGTACAGGGGCGAACACCGGGGAGCTGTTTTTT.

The rearrangement joins TRBV10-3 to TRBJ1-6; D is uncertain. The CDR3 consists of 16 residues. The germline V gene encodes CDR1 ENHRY and CDR2 SYGVKD. The V and J ends lost 0 bases and 8 bases respectively, with 14 bases between them. The CDR3 loop reads CAISESRKGGDSPLHF. CDR3 nucleotides: TGTGCCATCAGTGAGTCGAGGAAGGGCGGGGATTCACCCCTCCACTTT.

This clone has just a few counts. V gene TRBV4-1 combines with J gene TRBJ2-2, with TRBD1 matching over 11 bases. The J segment lost 5 bases and the V segment lost 3 bases, leaving 8 bases of the junction unmatched. Germline V gives CDR1 MGHRA, CDR2 YSYEKL. The CDR3 totals 17 residues. The CDR3 bases are TGCGCCAGCAGCCAGGGGGGGACAGGGGGTTTAACCGGGGAGCTGTTTTTT. It specifies CASSQGGTGGLTGELFF.

V is TRBV5-1 and J is TRBJ2-1, with 10 bases lining up with TRBD1. Germline lookup yields CDR1 SGHRS and CDR2 YFSETQ. The CDR3 totals 13 residues. V trimming: 4 bases; J trimming: 13 bases; junction bases outside the gene matches: 8. CDR3 DNA sequence: TGCGCCAGCAGCCCGGGACAGGGGAGTTTTCAGTTCTTC. Its protein is CASSPGQGSFQFF. Full variable domain (outside the CDR3, taken from reference TRBV5-1 and TRBJ2-1): KAGVTQTPRYLIKTRGQQVTLSCSPISGHRSVSWYQQTPGQGLQFLFEYFSETQRNKGNFPGRFSGRQFSNSRSEMNVSTLELGDSALYLCASSPGQGSFQFFGPGTRLTVL.

The chain links TRBV2 to TRBJ1-4; TRBD1 matches 7 bases. The CDR3 totals 16 residues. Looked up from germline, CDR1 is SNHLY and CDR2 is FYNNEI. With 3 bases clipped from V and 5 bases from J, the junction kept 9 bases outside the gene matches. CDR3 region: CASSDPGTALNEKLFF. The CDR3 DNA reads as TGTGCCAGCAGTGACCCGGGGACAGCCCTCAATGAAAAACTGTTTTTT.

V and J are TRBV27 and TRBJ2-7, with 8 bases lining up with TRBD2. Germline V gene data show CDR1 as MNHEY and CDR2 as SMNVEV (reference sequence). V shed 6 bases and J 2 bases; nucleotides not matched to a gene: 12. The CDR3 consists of 16 residues. CDR3 region: CASSKGLGAPTYEQYF. The CDR3 coding sequence is TGTGCCAGCAGCAAGGGACTAGGCGCACCCACCTACGAGCAGTACTTC.

This clone was seen only a few times. The genes are TRBV23-1 and TRBJ2-7; 13 nucleotides align to TRBD2. TRBV23-1 is recorded as an ORF, its role being uncertain. V lost 0 bases to trimming and J lost 3 bases; unmatched junction nucleotides: 8. This CDR3 spans 18 amino acids. CDR3 nucleotides: TGCGCCAGCAGTCAATCGGCACTAGCGGGGGGGTACGGCTACGAGCAGTACTTC. Its translation is CASSQSALAGGYGYEQYF.

The chain employs TRBV7-2 and TRBJ2-3, with 10 nucleotides matching TRBD2. This CDR3 contains 17 residues. CDR1 and CDR2 (germline): SGHTA, FQGNSA. The V gene end was trimmed by 5 bases and the J gene end by 1 base; junction bases not matched to a gene: 9. CDR3 in amino acids: CASSPKRGGIGTDTQYF. The CDR3 nucleotides read TGTGCCAGCAGCCCCAAGCGGGGGGGCATTGGCACAGATACGCAGTATTTT.

CDR3 loop: CASSARLAYYEQYF. The CDR3 region has the DNA TGTGCCAGCAGCGCCCGACTAGCGTACTACGAGCAGTACTTC. V is TRBV11-1 and J is TRBJ2-7; 8 positions match TRBD2. Germline loops: CDR1 SGHAT, CDR2 FQDESV (reference sequence). CDR3 size: 14 residues. The junction had 6 bases not matched to a gene; V was cut back by 5 bases and J by 3 bases.

V gene TRBV15 combines with J gene TRBJ1-2, with unresolved D. The CDR3 length is 14 residues. The V end was cut by 1 base, the J end by 8 bases, with 14 bases between. Germline V lookup: CDR1 LNHNV, CDR2 YYDKDF (reference sequence). As DNA, the CDR3 is TGTGCCACCAGCAGAGCGTCCTTGGAGTGGGGCTACACCTTC. As protein: CATSRASLEWGYTF.

In its sample, this clone was seen a few times. J is TRBJ2-1 and V is TRBV6-5, with D possibly being TRBD2 (5 bases). The germline CDR1 and CDR2 sequences are MNHEY and SVGAGI. The CDR3 runs 16 residues. V shed 2 bases and J shed 4 bases, with 15 bases lying between them. The CDR3 nucleotides read TGTGCCAGCAGTTACGAGGGTCCTGGGTTTTACAATGAGCAGTTCTTC. Translation gives CASSYEGPGFYNEQFF.

The chain joins TRBV19 to TRBJ1-2; a possible D gene is TRBD1 (6 bases). V gave up 4 bases and J gave up 8 bases, with 20 bases separating them. CDR3 length: 15 residues. Looked up from germline, CDR1 is LNHDA and CDR2 is SQIVND (reference sequence). CDR3 protein: CASSNRQDRRRGYTF. The CDR3 nucleotides are TGTGCCAGTAGTAACAGACAGGATAGGCGACGGGGCTACACCTTC.

The chain couples TRBV14 to TRBJ2-1, with 8 bases matching TRBD2. In germline, CDR1 is SGHDN, CDR2 FVKESK. The J segment lost 4 bases and the V segment lost 2 bases, leaving 7 bases of the junction unmatched. The CDR3 is 16 residues long. This CDR3 reads CASSQSLAELYNEQFF. CDR3 nucleotide sequence: TGTGCCAGCAGCCAATCACTAGCGGAGCTTTACAATGAGCAGTTCTTC.

The chain combines TRBV7-9 with TRBJ2-3; D gene unclear. The germline gives CDR1 SEHNR, CDR2 FQNEAQ (reference sequence). V was pared by 2 bases and J by 4 bases, with 7 bases between. This CDR3 region has 13 residues. The CDR3 region is CASSLPFPDTQYF. In nucleotides, the CDR3 is TGTGCCAGCAGCTTACCATTTCCAGATACGCAGTATTTT.

This clone has more than one count but fewer than ten. The chain is built from TRBV6-6 and TRBJ2-1, with 9 nucleotides matching TRBD2. Per the germline V gene, CDR1 is MNHNY and CDR2 is SVGAGI (reference sequence). The V and J ends lost 7 bases and 4 bases, in that order; junction bases with no gene match: 8. This CDR3 is 15 amino acids long. The CDR3 spells CASNEVTSGYNEQFF. The DNA for the CDR3 is TGTGCCAGCAACGAAGTGACTAGCGGATACAATGAGCAGTTCTTC.